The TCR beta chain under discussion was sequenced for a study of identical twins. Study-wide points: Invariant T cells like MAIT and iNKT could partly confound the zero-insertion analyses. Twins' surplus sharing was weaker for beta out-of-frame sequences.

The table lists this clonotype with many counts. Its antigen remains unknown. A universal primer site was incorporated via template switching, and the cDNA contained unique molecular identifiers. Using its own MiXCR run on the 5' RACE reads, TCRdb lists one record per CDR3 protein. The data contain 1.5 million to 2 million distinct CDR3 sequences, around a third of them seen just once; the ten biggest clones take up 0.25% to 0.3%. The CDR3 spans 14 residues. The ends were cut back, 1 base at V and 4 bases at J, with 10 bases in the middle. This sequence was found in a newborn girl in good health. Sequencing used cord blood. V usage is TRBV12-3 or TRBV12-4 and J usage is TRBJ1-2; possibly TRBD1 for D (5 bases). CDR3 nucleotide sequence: TGTGCCAGCAGTTTAGACAGGCCTCCCTATGGCTACACCTTC. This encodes CASSLDRPPYGYTF.